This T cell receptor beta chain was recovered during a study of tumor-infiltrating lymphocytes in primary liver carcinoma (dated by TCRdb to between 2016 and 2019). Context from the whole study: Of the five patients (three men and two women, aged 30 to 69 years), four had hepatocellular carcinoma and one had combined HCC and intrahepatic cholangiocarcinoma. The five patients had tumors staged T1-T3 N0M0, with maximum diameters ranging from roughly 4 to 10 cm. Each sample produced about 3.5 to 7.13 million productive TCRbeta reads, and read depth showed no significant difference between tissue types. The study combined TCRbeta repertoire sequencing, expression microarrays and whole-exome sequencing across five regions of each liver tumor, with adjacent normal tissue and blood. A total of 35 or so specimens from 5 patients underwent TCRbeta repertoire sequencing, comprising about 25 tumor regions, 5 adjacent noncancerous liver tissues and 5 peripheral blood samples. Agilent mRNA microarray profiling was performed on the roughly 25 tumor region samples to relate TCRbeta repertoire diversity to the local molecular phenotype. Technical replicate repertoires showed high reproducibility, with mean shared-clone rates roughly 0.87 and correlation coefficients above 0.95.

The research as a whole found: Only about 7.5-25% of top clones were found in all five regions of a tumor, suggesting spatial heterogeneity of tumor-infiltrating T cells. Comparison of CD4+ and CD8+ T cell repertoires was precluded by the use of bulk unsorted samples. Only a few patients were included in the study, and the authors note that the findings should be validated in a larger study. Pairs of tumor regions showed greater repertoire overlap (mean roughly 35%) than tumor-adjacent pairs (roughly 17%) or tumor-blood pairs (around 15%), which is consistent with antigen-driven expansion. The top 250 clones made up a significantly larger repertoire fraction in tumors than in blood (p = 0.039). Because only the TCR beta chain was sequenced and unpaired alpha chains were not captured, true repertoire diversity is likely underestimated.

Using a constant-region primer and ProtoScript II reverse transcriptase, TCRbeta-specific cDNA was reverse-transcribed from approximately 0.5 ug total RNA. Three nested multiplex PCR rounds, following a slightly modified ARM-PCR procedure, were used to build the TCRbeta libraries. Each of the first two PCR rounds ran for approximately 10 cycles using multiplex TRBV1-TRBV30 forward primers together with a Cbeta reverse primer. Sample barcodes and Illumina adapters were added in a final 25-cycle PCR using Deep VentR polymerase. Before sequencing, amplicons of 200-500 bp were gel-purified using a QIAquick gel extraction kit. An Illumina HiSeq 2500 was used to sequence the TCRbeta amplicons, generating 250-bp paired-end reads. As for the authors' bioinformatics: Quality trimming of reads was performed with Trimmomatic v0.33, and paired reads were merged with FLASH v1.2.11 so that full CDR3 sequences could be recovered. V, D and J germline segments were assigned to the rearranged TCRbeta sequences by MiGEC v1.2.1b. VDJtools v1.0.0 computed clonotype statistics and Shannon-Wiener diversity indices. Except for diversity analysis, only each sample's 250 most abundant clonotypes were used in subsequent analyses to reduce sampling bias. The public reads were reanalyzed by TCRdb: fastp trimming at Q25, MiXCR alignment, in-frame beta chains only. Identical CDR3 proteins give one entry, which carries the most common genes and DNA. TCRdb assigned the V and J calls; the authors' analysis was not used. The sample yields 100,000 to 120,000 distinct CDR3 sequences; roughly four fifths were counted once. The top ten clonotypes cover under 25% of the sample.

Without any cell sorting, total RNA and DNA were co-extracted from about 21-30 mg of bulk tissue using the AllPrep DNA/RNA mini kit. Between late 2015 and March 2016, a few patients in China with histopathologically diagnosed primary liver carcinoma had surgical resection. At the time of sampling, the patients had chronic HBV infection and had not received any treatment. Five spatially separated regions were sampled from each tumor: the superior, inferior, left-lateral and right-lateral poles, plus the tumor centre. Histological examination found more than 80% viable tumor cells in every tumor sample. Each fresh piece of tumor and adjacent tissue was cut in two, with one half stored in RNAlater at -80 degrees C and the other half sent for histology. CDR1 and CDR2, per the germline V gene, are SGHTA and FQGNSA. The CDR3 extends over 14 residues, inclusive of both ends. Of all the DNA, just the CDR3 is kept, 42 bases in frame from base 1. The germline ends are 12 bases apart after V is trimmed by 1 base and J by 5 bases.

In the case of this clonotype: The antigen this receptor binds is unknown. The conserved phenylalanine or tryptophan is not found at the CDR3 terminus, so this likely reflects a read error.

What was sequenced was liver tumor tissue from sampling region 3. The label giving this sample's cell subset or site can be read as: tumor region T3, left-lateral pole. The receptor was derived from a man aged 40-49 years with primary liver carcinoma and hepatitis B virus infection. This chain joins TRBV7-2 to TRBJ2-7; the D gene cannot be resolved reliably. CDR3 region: CASSLVGSPHEQYL. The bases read TGTGCCAGCAGCTTAGTAGGGTCCCCGCACGAGCAGTACTTA.